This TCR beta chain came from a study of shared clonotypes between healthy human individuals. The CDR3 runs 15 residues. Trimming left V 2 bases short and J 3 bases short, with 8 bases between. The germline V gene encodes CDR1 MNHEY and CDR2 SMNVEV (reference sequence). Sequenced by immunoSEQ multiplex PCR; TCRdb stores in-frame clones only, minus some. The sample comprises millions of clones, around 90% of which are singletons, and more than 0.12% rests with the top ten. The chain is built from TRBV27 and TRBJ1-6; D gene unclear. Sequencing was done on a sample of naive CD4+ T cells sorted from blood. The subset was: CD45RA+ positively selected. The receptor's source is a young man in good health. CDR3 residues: CASSLGQFYNSPLHF. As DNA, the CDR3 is TGTGCCAGCAGTTTAGGGCAGTTCTATAATTCACCCCTCCACTTT.